The 14 T cell receptor beta chains given below trace back to one sample, sequenced in a study of vaccination effects on CD4 cells after COVID-19. Their antigens are not known. The data were produced by immunoSEQ multiplex PCR, yet TCRdb's version contains in-frame clones alone and is incomplete. The sample consists of 20,000 to 30,000 clones, approximately 80% of them appearing once. ViraFEST used viral peptide pools to expand antigen-specific CD4+ T cells before sequencing. Isolating CD4+ T cells followed approximately ten days of culture. Between March and December 2020, the person had a SARS-CoV-2 infection that PCR confirmed. The sequencing used CD4+ T cells from PBMCs cultured with HCoV-NL63 spike peptides, collected before COVID-19 vaccination. These receptors came from a human donor who had a prior SARS-CoV-2 infection.

This chain links TRBV6-6 with TRBJ2-3, with no clear D. There are 13 residues in the CDR3. V was pared by 2 bases and J by 4 bases, with 7 bases between. Germline CDR1 and CDR2: MNHNY and SVGAGI (reference sequence). CDR3 DNA: TGTGCCAGCAGTTACCTGGAGCCAGATACGCAGTATTTT. It translates to CASSYLEPDTQYF.

The chain couples TRBV10-3 to TRBJ1-5; unclear D gene. V was shortened by 0 bases and J by 7 bases, with 10 bases between the two germline ends. Germline V CDR1 and CDR2: ENHRY, SYGVKD. The CDR3 totals 14 residues. The CDR3 DNA reads as TGTGCCATCAGTGAGTCAGGCGACGGGCAGCCCCAGCATTTT. Translated: CAISESGDGQPQHF.

J is TRBJ2-2 and V is TRBV9; 7 bases agree with TRBD2. J lost 1 base, V lost 0 bases, and 3 bases had no gene match. The CDR3 loop spans 16 amino acids. Germline V gene sequence: CDR1 SGDLS, CDR2 YYNGEE. CDR3 nucleotides: TGTGCCAGCAGCGTAGTAAGCGGGAAGAACACCGGGGAGCTGTTTTTT. Its protein is CASSVVSGKNTGELFF. Full variable domain (outside the CDR3, taken from reference TRBV9 and TRBJ2-2): DSGVTQTPKHLITATGQRVTLRCSPRSGDLSVYWYQQSLDQGLQFLIQYYNGEERAKGNILERFSAQQFPDLHSELNLSSLELGDSALYFCASSVVSGKNTGELFFGEGSRLTVL.

The DNA of the CDR3 is TGTGCCAGCAGACTCCTACTGGTAAACACCGGGGAGCTGTTTTTT. Its protein is CASRLLLVNTGELFF. The chain is built from TRBV6-5 and TRBJ2-2; D is unclear. Germline V lookup: CDR1 MNHEY, CDR2 SVGAGI. The V and J ends lost 6 bases and 2 bases respectively, with 13 bases between them. The CDR3 has 15 residues.

The chain recombines TRBV27 with TRBJ2-7; TRBD1 is a possible D gene (5 bases). Germline CDR1 and CDR2: MNHEY and SMNVEV (reference sequence). Trimming pared 6 bases from V and 5 bases from J, leaving 23 bases between. The CDR3 totals 16 residues. CDR3 loop: CASSYKSSGVGDEQYF. Written as DNA, the CDR3 is TGTGCCAGCAGCTATAAGTCTTCGGGCGTAGGGGACGAGCAGTACTTC.

V gene TRBV7-2 combines with J gene TRBJ2-7; TRBD1 aligns across 12 bases. Looked up from germline, CDR1 is SGHTA and CDR2 is FQGNSA. The V gene end was trimmed by 5 bases and the J gene end by 5 bases; junction bases not matched to a gene: 10. The CDR3 has 16 residues. This CDR3 reads CASSLNRDRGRDEQYF. In DNA form, the CDR3 reads TGTGCCAGCAGCCTCAACCGGGACAGGGGGCGCGACGAGCAGTACTTC. The full variable domain, in which reference TRBV7-2 and TRBJ2-7 provide the parts outside the CDR3, is GAGVSQSPSNKVTEKGKDVELRCDPISGHTALYWYRQSLGQGLEFLIYFQGNSAPDKSGLPSDRFSAERTGGSVSTLTIQRTQQEDSAVYLCASSLNRDRGRDEQYFGPGTRLTVT.

This clone was counted once. The chain couples TRBV19 to TRBJ1-2; 9 nucleotides align to TRBD1. In germline, CDR1 is LNHDA, CDR2 SQIVND (reference sequence). V was clipped by 7 bases and J by 4 bases; unmatched bases: 7. This CDR3 region has 14 residues. Here the CDR3 reads CASKRGQGGYGYTF. In DNA form, the CDR3 reads TGTGCCAGTAAACGGGGACAGGGAGGCTATGGCTACACCTTC. Full variable domain (rest looked up from reference TRBV19 and TRBJ1-2): DGGITQSPKYLFRKEGQNVTLSCEQNLNHDAMYWYRQDPGQGLRLIYYSQIVNDFQKGDIAEGYSVSREKKESFPLTVTSAQKNPTAFYLCASKRGQGGYGYTFGSGTRLTVV.

The chain carries TRBV3-1 (or the pseudogene TRBV3-2) and TRBJ2-7, with 7 bases identical to TRBD1. CDR1 LGHDT and CDR2 YNNKEL come from the germline V gene (reference sequence). V trimming: 2 bases; J trimming: 0 bases; junction bases outside the gene matches: 4. CDR3 size: 15 residues. The CDR3 DNA sequence: TGTGCCAGCAGCCAATACGGGACAGCCTCCTACGAGCAGTACTTC. Translating it yields CASSQYGTASYEQYF.

This chain links TRBV24-1 with TRBJ1-2; D is possibly TRBD1 (5 bases). Germline V gives CDR1 KGHDR, CDR2 SFDVKD. This CDR3 has 15 residues. The germline V and J ends were trimmed by 4 bases and 4 bases, with 15 bases remaining between them. In DNA, the CDR3 is TGTGCCACCAGTGAGTCGGGACGGACCAGCTATGGCTACACCTTC. Residues: CATSESGRTSYGYTF.

The chain is built from TRBV11-3 and TRBJ2-7, with D possibly TRBD2 on 6 matching bases. Per germline, CDR1 SGHNT and CDR2 YENEEA. The CDR3 is 13 residues long. With 5 bases removed from V and 3 bases from J, the gap between germline ends came to 11 bases. The CDR3 region has the DNA TGTGCCAGCAGCATTGGGACTGTCTACGAGCAGTACTTC. Amino acid sequence: CASSIGTVYEQYF.

The rearrangement joins TRBV11-3 to TRBJ2-1; TRBD2 is a possible D gene (6 bases). V was shortened by 2 bases and J by 6 bases, with 14 bases between the two germline ends. The CDR3 covers 15 residues. Germline-derived CDR1 and CDR2 are SGHNT and YENEEA. This chain's CDR3 is CASSLNGAGGNEQFF. DNA for the CDR3: TGTGCCAGCAGCTTAAACGGAGCCGGGGGCAATGAGCAGTTCTTC.

This chain joins TRBV7-2 and TRBJ2-1; 8 nucleotides line up with TRBD2. From germline, CDR1 is SGHTA and CDR2 FQGNSA. Trimming removed 1 base from V and 9 bases from J; junction bases left unmatched: 8. The length of the CDR3 is 15 residues. The CDR3 bases are TGTGCCAGCAGCTTAGATCGAGCGGGAGCCACTGAGCAGTTCTTC. As protein: CASSLDRAGATEQFF.

This rearrangement joins TRBV28 to TRBJ2-3, with 12 bases matching TRBD1. Germline lookup yields CDR1 MDHEN and CDR2 SYDVKM. Germline trimming cut 6 bases from V and 2 bases from J; bases unmatched to any gene: 6. The CDR3 has 16 residues. CDR3 nucleotide sequence: TGTGCCAGCAGACCCGGGGGACAGGGGGCCACAGATACGCAGTATTTT. Translation: CASRPGGQGATDTQYF.

This chain uses TRBV24-1 with TRBJ2-3; D is uncertain. Per the germline V gene, CDR1 is KGHDR and CDR2 is SFDVKD. CDR3 length: 15 residues. The germline V and J ends were trimmed by 3 bases and 0 bases, with 9 bases remaining between them. CDR3 nucleotide sequence: TGTGCCACCAGTGATGTCGGCCCCAGCACAGATACGCAGTATTTT. Translating it yields CATSDVGPSTDTQYF.